This paragraph covers one T cell receptor beta chain sequence. What it binds is unknown. The sample's treatment: about 20 received Ad26.COV2.S at low or high dose, single or two shots; 5 received placebo; per-sample allocation not given. Sample collection was performed on day 63 after the first vaccine or placebo injection. Only in-frame clones appear in the TCRdb table, and some are missing; sequencing was by immunoSEQ multiplex PCR. The profile shows roughly 300,000 clones, about 85% of them singletons. This specimen comes from a study of Ad26.COV2.S vaccination and SARS-CoV-2 variants. Whole-study context: Sample donor was a member of the COV1001 Ad26.COV2.S trial arm. Ad26.COV2.S was injected intramuscularly once or twice, 56 days apart. Overall study results and limits: Measurements of TCR breadth and depth may have given underestimates of the total T cell responses.

Germline V gene sequence: CDR1 SGHDT, CDR2 YYEEEE. The CDR3 spans 14 residues. V was cut by 2 bases and J by 8 bases, with 13 bases left in between. The sequencing here drew on peripheral blood, taken in a trial of Ad26.COV2.S vaccine versus placebo. The gene calls are TRBV5-6 and TRBJ1-4; D is uncertain. The clonotype comes from a person aged 18-65 years who received the Ad26.COV2.S COVID-19 vaccine or a placebo. CDR3 nucleotides: TGTGCCAGCAGCTTAGTGGTAGGAGAAGAAAAACTGTTTTTT. Its protein product is CASSLVVGEEKLFF. Variable domain in full (rest from reference TRBV5-6 and TRBJ1-4): DAGVTQSPTHLIKTRGQQVTLRCSPKSGHDTVSWYQQALGQGPQFIFQYYEEEERQRGNFPDRFSGHQFPNYSSELNVNALLLGDSALYLCASSLVVGEEKLFFGSGTQLSVL.